The rows below give T cell receptor beta chains drawn from one sample of a study of PD-1 blockade in classical Hodgkin lymphoma. The table came from immunoSEQ multiplex PCR; TCRdb's copy has only in-frame clones and leaves some out. This sample has 25,000 to 30,000 clones, with approximately 90% found just once. Sequenced sample: peripheral blood mononuclear cells (PBMCs). Receptor source: a human donor with classical Hodgkin lymphoma. The CDR3 runs from the conserved cysteine through the conserved F or W. The order of the fields is D gene, V gene, J gene, clone size, CDR3 protein, CDR3 DNA. A D gene is named only where the DNA matches it firmly. Rows may omit the clone size; those that give it use once, few, many or a size class.

>TRBD2|TRBV6-4|TRBJ2-2|NA
CASSERASGRIGELFF
TGTGCCAGCAGTGAAAGGGCTAGCGGGAGAATCGGGGAGCTGTTTTTT
>NA|TRBV5-8|TRBJ2-3|NA
CASSLDRASDTQYF
TGTGCCAGCAGCTTGGACCGGGCATCAGATACGCAGTATTTT
>TRBD1|TRBV7-8|TRBJ1-2|NA
CASSLFGRQGPTF
TGTGCCAGCAGCTTATTCGGGAGACAGGGGCCCACCTTC
>NA|TRBV7-3|TRBJ2-5|NA
CASSLLAGRETQYF
TGTGCCAGCAGCTTATTGGCGGGACGGGAGACCCAGTACTTC
>TRBD1|TRBV11-2|TRBJ2-1|NA
CASSNRDREYNEQFF
TGTGCCAGCAGCAACCGGGACAGGGAGTACAATGAGCAGTTCTTC
>NA|TRBV7-2|TRBJ2-7|NA
CASSLVEGGMTYGYEQYF
TGTGCCAGCAGCTTAGTTGAGGGAGGCATGACGTACGGGTACGAGCAGTACTTC
>TRBD1|TRBV4-3|TRBJ1-4|NA
CASSPTGVEKLFF
TGCGCCAGCAGCCCGACAGGGGTTGAAAAACTGTTTTTT
>NA|TRBV7-2|TRBJ2-1|NA
CASSFGGTSYNEQFF
TGTGCCAGCAGCTTTGGGGGAACCTCCTACAATGAGCAGTTCTTC
>TRBD2|TRBV7-2|TRBJ2-1|NA
CASSLYVLSGSNNEQFF
TGTGCCAGCAGCTTATACGTGTTAAGCGGGAGCAACAATGAGCAGTTCTTC
>NA|TRBV6-4|TRBJ1-1|NA
CASSVQVNTEAFF
TGTGCCAGCAGTGTTCAGGTGAACACTGAAGCTTTCTTT
>NA|TRBV4-1|TRBJ2-3|NA
CASSPRVGAYLEAQYF
TGCGCCAGCAGCCCCCGGGTGGGGGCGTATTTAGAGGCGCAGTATTTT
>TRBD1|TRBV7-8|TRBJ1-2|NA
CASSLMRTGNYGYTF
TGTGCCAGCAGCTTAATGAGGACAGGAAACTATGGCTACACCTTC
>NA|TRBV28|TRBJ1-1|NA
CASSLTGTYNTEAFF
TGTGCCAGCAGTTTGACGGGGACGTATAACACTGAAGCTTTCTTT
>TRBD2|TRBV7-2|TRBJ2-7|NA
CASSLAGGAYEQYF
TGTGCCAGCAGCTTAGCGGGAGGGGCCTACGAGCAGTACTTC
>NA|TRBV5-1|TRBJ1-2|NA
CASRGLTGYGYTF
TGCGCCAGCCGGGGGCTTACGGGCTATGGCTACACCTTC
>TRBD2|TRBV5-6|TRBJ2-3|NA
CASSYRATSLTTDTQYF
TGTGCCAGCAGCTACCGAGCGACTAGCCTAACCACAGATACGCAGTATTTT
>NA|TRBV6-5|TRBJ1-1|NA
CASSETAVETEAFF
TGTGCCAGCAGTGAGACAGCAGTGGAGACTGAAGCTTTCTTT
>NA|TRBV28|TRBJ2-1|NA
CASSRGSSYNEQFF
TGTGCCAGCAGCCGGGGGAGCTCCTACAATGAGCAGTTCTTC
>TRBD1|TRBV19|TRBJ2-5|NA
CASSIRTGVIETQYF
TGTGCCAGTAGTATTAGAACAGGGGTGATAGAGACCCAGTACTTC
>NA|TRBV9|TRBJ1-6|NA
CASSVEDISGSPLHF
TGTGCCAGCAGCGTAGAGGACATTTCGGGTTCACCCCTCCACTTT
>NA|TRBV10-3|TRBJ2-3|NA
CAISDRGPGDTQYF
TGTGCCATCAGTGACAGGGGCCCGGGAGATACGCAGTATTTT
>NA|TRBV7-2|TRBJ1-5|few
CASSPGRVQPQHF
TGTGCCAGCAGCCCAGGGAGAGTTCAGCCCCAGCATTTT
>TRBD1|TRBV9|TRBJ2-1|NA
CASSVEVFGTGIGEQFF
TGTGCCAGCAGCGTAGAAGTTTTTGGGACAGGGATAGGCGAGCAGTTCTTC
>NA|TRBV29-1|TRBJ2-3|NA
CSVVGTTASDTQYF
TGCAGCGTTGTGGGGACCACCGCCTCAGATACGCAGTATTTT
>TRBD2|TRBV7-2|TRBJ2-1|NA
CASSPTSGKYNEQFF
TGTGCCAGCAGCCCGACTAGCGGAAAGTACAATGAGCAGTTCTTC
>TRBD1|TRBV25-1|TRBJ1-1|NA
CASSELGRGLTEAFF
TGTGCCAGCAGTGAATTGGGCAGGGGGCTGACTGAAGCTTTCTTT
>TRBD1|TRBV19|TRBJ2-6|NA
CAAGQVDSGANVLTF
TGTGCCGCCGGACAGGTAGACTCTGGGGCCAACGTCCTGACTTTC
>NA|TRBV19|TRBJ1-5|NA
CATTTRHDNNQPQHF
TGTGCCACCACGACCAGACACGATAACAATCAGCCCCAGCATTTT